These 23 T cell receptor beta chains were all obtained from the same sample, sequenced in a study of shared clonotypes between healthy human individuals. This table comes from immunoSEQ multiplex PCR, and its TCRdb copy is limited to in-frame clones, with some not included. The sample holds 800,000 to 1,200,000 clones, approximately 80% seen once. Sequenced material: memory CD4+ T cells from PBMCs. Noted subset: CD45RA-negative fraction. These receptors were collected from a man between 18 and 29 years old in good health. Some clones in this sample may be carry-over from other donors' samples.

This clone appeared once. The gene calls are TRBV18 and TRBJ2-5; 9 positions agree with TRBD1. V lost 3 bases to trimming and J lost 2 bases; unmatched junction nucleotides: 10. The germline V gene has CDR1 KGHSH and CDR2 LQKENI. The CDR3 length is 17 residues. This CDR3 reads CASSPGPRDREQETQYF. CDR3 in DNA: TGTGCCAGCTCACCCGGACCCCGGGACAGGGAGCAAGAGACCCAGTACTTC.

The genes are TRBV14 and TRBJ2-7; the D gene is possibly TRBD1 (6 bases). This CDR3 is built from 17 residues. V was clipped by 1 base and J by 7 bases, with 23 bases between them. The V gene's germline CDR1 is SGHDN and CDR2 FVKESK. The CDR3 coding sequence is TGTGCCAGCAGCCAAGCGCGGATGGGGGCTGGCGGCGGGGAGCAGTACTTC. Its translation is CASSQARMGAGGGEQYF.

This CDR3 reads CASKLQGASLEKLFF. CDR3 bases: TGTGCCAGCAAGTTACAGGGGGCTAGTTTGGAAAAACTGTTTTTT. The rearrangement links TRBV27 to TRBJ1-4; 9 positions match TRBD1. Trimming cost V 7 bases and J 8 bases; bases outside gene matches: 11. CDR1 is MNHEY and CDR2 is SMNVEV in the germline V gene (reference sequence). The CDR3 is made up of 15 amino acids.

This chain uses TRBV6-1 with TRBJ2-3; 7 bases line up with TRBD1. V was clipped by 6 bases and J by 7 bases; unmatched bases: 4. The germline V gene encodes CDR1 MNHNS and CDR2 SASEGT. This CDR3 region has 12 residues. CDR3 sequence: CASSNRGNTQYF. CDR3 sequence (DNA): TGTGCCAGCAGCAACAGGGGAAATACGCAGTATTTT.

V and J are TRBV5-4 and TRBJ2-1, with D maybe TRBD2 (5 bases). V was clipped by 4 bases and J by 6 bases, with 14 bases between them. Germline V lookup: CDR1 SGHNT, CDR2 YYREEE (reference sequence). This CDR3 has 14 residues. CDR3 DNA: TGTGCCAGCAGCCCGGGATCCTCGCGCAATGAGCAGTTCTTC. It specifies CASSPGSSRNEQFF.

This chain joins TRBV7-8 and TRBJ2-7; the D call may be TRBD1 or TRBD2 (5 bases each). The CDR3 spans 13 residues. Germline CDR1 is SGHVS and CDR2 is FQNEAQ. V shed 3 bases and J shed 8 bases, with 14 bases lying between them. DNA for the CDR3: TGTGCCAGCAGCTTGCAAAGGGACGGAAAGCAGTACTTC. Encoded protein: CASSLQRDGKQYF.

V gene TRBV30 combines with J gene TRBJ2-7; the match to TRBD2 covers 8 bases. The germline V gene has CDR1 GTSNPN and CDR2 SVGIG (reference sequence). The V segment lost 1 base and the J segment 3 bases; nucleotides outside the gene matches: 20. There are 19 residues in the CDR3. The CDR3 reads CAWSDPLGGAGVVFYEQYF. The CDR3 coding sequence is TGTGCCTGGAGTGACCCCCTTGGGGGAGCGGGAGTAGTTTTCTACGAGCAGTACTTC.

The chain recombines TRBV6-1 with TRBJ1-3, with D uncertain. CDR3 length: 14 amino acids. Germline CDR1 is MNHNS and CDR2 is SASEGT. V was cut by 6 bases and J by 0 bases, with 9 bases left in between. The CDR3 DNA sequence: TGTGCCAGCAGGGAGAGAATCTCTGGAAACACCATATATTTT. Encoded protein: CASRERISGNTIYF.

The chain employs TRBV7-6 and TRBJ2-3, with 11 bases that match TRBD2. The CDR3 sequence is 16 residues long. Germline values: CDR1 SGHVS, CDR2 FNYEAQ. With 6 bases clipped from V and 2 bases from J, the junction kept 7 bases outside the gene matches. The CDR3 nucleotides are TGTGCCAGCAGTTCTCTAGCGGGAGGTGACACAGATACGCAGTATTTT. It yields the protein CASSSLAGGDTDTQYF.

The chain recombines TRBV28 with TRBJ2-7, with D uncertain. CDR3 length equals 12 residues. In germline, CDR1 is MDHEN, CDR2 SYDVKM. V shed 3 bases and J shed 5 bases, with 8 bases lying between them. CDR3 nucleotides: TGTGCCAGCAGTTTGTTTTATAACGAGCAGTACTTC. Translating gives CASSLFYNEQYF.

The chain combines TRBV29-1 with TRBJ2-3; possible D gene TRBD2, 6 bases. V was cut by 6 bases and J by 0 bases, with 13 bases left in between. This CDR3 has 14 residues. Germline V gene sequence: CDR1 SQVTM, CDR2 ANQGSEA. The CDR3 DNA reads TGCAGCGTCGCGCCAGGGACTAGCACAGATACGCAGTATTTT. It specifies CSVAPGTSTDTQYF.

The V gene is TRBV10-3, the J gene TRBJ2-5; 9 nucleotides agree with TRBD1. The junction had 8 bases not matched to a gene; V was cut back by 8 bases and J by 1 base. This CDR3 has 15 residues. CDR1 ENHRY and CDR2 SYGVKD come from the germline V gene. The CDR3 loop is CAIPPGQGPQETQYF. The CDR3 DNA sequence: TGTGCCATCCCCCCGGGACAGGGCCCCCAAGAGACCCAGTACTTC.

DNA for the CDR3: TGTGCCAGCTCACTCTCTTATCTCGGACGTAACACCGGGGAGCTGTTTTTT. It translates to CASSLSYLGRNTGELFF. The chain employs TRBV18 and TRBJ2-2, with D uncertain. Germline CDR1 is KGHSH and CDR2 is LQKENI. With 4 bases removed from V and 2 bases from J, the gap between germline ends came to 17 bases. CDR3 length equals 17 residues.

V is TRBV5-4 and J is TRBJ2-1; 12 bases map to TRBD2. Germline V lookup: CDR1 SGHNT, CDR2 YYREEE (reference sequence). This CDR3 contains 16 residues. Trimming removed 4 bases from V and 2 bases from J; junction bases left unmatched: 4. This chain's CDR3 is CASSTTSGRTYNEQFF. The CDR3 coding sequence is TGTGCCAGCAGCACCACTAGCGGGAGGACCTACAATGAGCAGTTCTTC.

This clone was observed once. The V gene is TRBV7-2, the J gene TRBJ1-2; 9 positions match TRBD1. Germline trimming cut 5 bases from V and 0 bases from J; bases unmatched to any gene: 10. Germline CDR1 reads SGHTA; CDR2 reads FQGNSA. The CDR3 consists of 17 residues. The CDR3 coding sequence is TGTGCCAGCAGCCCCTGGACAGGGGTGGTCCCTAACTATGGCTACACCTTC. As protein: CASSPWTGVVPNYGYTF.

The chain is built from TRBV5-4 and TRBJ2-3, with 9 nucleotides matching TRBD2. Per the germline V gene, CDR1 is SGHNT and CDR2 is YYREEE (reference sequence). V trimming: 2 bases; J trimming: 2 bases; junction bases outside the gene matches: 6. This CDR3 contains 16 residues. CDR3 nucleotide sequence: TGTGCCAGCAGCTTCTACGCGGGAGGGATCACAGATACGCAGTATTTT. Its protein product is CASSFYAGGITDTQYF.

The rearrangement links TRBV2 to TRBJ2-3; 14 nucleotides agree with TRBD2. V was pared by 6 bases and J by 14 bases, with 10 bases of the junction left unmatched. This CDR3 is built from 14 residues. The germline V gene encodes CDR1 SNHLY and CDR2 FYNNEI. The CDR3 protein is CASSKGLAGARPYF. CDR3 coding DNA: TGTGCCAGCAGCAAGGGACTAGCGGGAGCTCGGCCGTATTTT.

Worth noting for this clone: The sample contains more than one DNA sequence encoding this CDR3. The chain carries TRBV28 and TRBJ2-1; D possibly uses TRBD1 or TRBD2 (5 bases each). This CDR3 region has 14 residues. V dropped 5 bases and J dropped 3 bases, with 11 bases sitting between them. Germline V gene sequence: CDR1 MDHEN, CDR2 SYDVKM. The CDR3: CASSQGRRYNEQFF. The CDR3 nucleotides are TGTGCCAGCAGTCAGGGACGACGCTACAATGAGCAGTTCTTC. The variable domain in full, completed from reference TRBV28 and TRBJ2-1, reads DVKVTQSSRYLVKRTGEKVFLECVQDMDHENMFWYRQDPGLGLRLIYFSYDVKMKEKGDIPEGYSVSREKKERFSLILESASTNQTSMYLCASSQGRRYNEQFFGPGTRLTVL.

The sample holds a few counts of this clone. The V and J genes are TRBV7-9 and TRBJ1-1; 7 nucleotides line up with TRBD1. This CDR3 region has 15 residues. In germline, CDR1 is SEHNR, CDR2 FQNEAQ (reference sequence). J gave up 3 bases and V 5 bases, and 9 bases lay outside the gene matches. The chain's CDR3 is CASSPQGGADTEAFF. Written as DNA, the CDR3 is TGTGCCAGCAGCCCTCAGGGGGGAGCGGACACTGAAGCTTTCTTT.

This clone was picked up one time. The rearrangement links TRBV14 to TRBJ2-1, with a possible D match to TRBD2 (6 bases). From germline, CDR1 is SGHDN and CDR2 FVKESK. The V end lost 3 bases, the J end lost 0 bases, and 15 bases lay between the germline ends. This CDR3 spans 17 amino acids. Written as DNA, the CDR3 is TGTGCCAGCAGCCATCGGAGGGGTCAAAGCTCCTACAATGAGCAGTTCTTC. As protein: CASSHRRGQSSYNEQFF. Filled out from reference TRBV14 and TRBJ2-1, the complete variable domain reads EAGVTQFPSHSVIEKGQTVTLRCDPISGHDNLYWYRRVMGKEIKFLLHFVKESKQDESGMPNNRFLAERTGGTYSTLKVQPAELEDSGVYFCASSHRRGQSSYNEQFFGPGTRLTVL.

The DNA for the CDR3 is TGTGCCAGCAAAGAGGGAGGCTCCATGAATACGCAGTATTTT. Translated: CASKEGGSMNTQYF. V and J are TRBV6-1 and TRBJ2-3, with TRBD2 as a possible D gene (6 bases). Trimming took 7 bases from V and 7 from J, leaving 18 bases between them. This CDR3 comprises 14 residues. The germline CDR1 and CDR2 sequences are MNHNS and SASEGT.

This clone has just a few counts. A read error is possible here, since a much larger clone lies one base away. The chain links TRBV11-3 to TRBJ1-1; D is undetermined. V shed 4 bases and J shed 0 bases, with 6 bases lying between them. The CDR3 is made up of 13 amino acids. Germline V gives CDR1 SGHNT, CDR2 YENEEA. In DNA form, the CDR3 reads TGTGCCAGCAGCTCCTACATGAACACTGAAGCTTTCTTT. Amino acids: CASSSYMNTEAFF.

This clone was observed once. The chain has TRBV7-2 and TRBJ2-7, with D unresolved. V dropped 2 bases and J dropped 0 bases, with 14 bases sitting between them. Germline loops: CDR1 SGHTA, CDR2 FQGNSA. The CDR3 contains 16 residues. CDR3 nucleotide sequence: TGTGCCAGCAGCTTATACTCTACAACGGCCTCCTACGAGCAGTACTTC. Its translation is CASSLYSTTASYEQYF.